Shown below are 13 T cell receptor beta chains from a single sample sequenced in a study of T cell repertoires in cytomegalovirus infection. MiXCR was run by TCRdb on the reads, yielding one entry per CDR3 protein. This table holds about 260,000 distinct CDR3 sequences, roughly 13% found once. The sample comprised PBMCs. All receptors derive from a human donor in good health (CMV status not recorded). Some clones in this sample may be carry-over from other donors' samples.

This clonotype showed up many times. The V gene is TRBV7-6, the J gene TRBJ2-5, with 10 bases identical to TRBD1. The junction had 8 bases not matched to a gene; V was cut back by 5 bases and J by 5 bases. Germline loops: CDR1 SGHVS, CDR2 FNYEAQ. This CDR3 contains 15 residues. In nucleotides, the CDR3 is TGTGCCAGCAGCCCCTGGACAGGGGGATCGGAGACCCAGTACTTC. Translating gives CASSPWTGGSETQYF.

The V call is TRBV28, the J call TRBJ1-5; D might be TRBD1 (5 bases). This CDR3 region has 12 residues. V lost 4 bases and J lost 4, with 5 bases in between. Germline assignment: CDR1 MDHEN and CDR2 SYDVKM. As DNA, the CDR3 is TGTGCCAGCAGTTGGGGGAATCAGCCCCAGCATTTT. This translates into CASSWGNQPQHF.

Concerning this clonotype: One base away lies a much larger clone, so this may be a sequencing read error. This chain uses TRBV6-2 or TRBV6-3 with TRBJ2-1; D ambiguous. The length of the CDR3 is 15 residues. CDR1 MNHEY and CDR2 SVGEGT come from the germline V gene. The CDR3 nucleotides are TGTGCCAGCAGCCTCCCCCTGGGATCCTACGATGAGCAGTTCTTC. Translated: CASSLPLGSYDEQFF.

This clonotype appeared many times. The chain couples TRBV7-2 to TRBJ2-2, with D possibly TRBD2 on 6 matching bases. V was cut by 6 bases and J by 0 bases, with 20 bases left in between. Germline values: CDR1 SGHTA, CDR2 FQGNSA. The CDR3 contains 18 residues. CDR3 DNA: TGTGCCAGCAGTGGGCGGTGGGCGGGAACTTCGAACACCGGGGAGCTGTTTTTT. It translates to CASSGRWAGTSNTGELFF.

The table lists this clonotype with many counts. This sequence joins TRBV6-4 and TRBJ2-2, with 10 bases aligning to TRBD1. The CDR3 extends over 15 amino acids. CDR1 and CDR2 (germline): MRHNA, SNTAGT. Trimming cost V 4 bases and J 6 bases; bases outside gene matches: 5. CDR3 sequence (DNA): TGTGCCAGCAGTGCCGGGACAGGGGATGCCGGGGAGCTGTTTTTT. Its translation is CASSAGTGDAGELFF.

The rearrangement uses TRBV23-1 and TRBJ2-1; maybe TRBD2 (7 bases). TRBV23-1 carries the ORF label, with uncertain function. This CDR3 contains 14 residues. V was cut by 8 bases and J by 7 bases, with 18 bases left in between. The CDR3 DNA follows: TGCGCCAGCGGGGGGGAACAGGGAAAGAATGAGCAGTTCTTC. This encodes CASGGEQGKNEQFF.

This clonotype showed up many times. The chain carries TRBV28 and TRBJ1-5; D remains ambiguous. The CDR3 is 15 residues long. Looked up from germline, CDR1 is MDHEN and CDR2 is SYDVKM. Between the trimmed V and J ends, which lost 6 bases and 0 bases, there was a span of 12 bases. The CDR3 loop reads CASSLGTDSNQPQHF. The CDR3 DNA sequence: TGTGCCAGCAGCTTAGGAACAGATAGCAATCAGCCCCAGCATTTT.

In this sample, this clonotype turned up many times. V and J are TRBV19 and TRBJ2-1, with unresolved D. The CDR3 spans 14 residues. V was pared by 9 bases and J by 2 bases, with 14 bases between. Germline V gene data show CDR1 as LNHDA and CDR2 as SQIVND (reference sequence). CDR3 DNA: TGTGCCAGCGCTGGGGTAGCCACCTACAATGAGCAGTTCTTC. Protein product: CASAGVATYNEQFF. The full variable domain, rest sourced from reference TRBV19 and TRBJ2-1, is DGGITQSPKYLFRKEGQNVTLSCEQNLNHDAMYWYRQDPGQGLRLIYYSQIVNDFQKGDIAEGYSVSREKKESFPLTVTSAQKNPTAFYLCASAGVATYNEQFFGPGTRLTVL.

V and J are TRBV19 and TRBJ2-3; 8 bases match TRBD1. Germline loops: CDR1 LNHDA, CDR2 SQIVND (reference sequence). This CDR3 has 18 residues. J was trimmed by 3 bases and V by 8 bases; bases with no gene match: 19. In nucleotides, the CDR3 is TGTGCCAGTGAGGGACGGGGCAGGACAGGGCGAAGGACAGATACGCAGTATTTT. Translating it yields CASEGRGRTGRRTDTQYF.

This clonotype occurred many times. The chain employs TRBV11-2 and TRBJ1-4; no firm D call. Germline V gene lookup returns CDR1 SGHAT and CDR2 FQNNGV. V was trimmed by 6 bases and J by 7 bases, leaving 15 bases between them. This CDR3 has 14 amino acids. This chain's CDR3 is CASSSSWTFEKLFF. In nucleotides, the CDR3 is TGTGCCAGCAGTTCCTCCTGGACCTTTGAAAAACTGTTTTTT.

V gene TRBV28 combines with J gene TRBJ2-1, with TRBD2 matching over 8 bases. After removal of 8 bases from V and 9 bases from J, the junction contained 9 bases not matched to a gene. Germline V CDR1 and CDR2: MDHEN, SYDVKM. This CDR3 contains 13 residues. As DNA, the CDR3 is TGTGCCAGCGGGAGGACTAGCAATGGTGAGCAGTTCTTC. Protein: CASGRTSNGEQFF.

This clonotype was seen just once. In this CDR3 the conserved last residue, phenylalanine or tryptophan, is missing, so a read error is likely. The J gene is TRBJ1-4, the V gene TRBV19; D gene uncertain. CDR3 length: 15 residues. V gave up 6 bases and J gave up 4 bases, with 15 bases separating them. CDR1 is LNHDA, CDR2 SQIVND, per germline (reference sequence). The CDR3: CASSPSAENNEKLFL. In DNA, the CDR3 is TGTGCCAGTAGCCCATCGGCAGAGAATAATGAAAAACTGTTTCTT.

The rearrangement links TRBV11-2 to TRBJ2-3; the match to TRBD2 covers 10 bases. This CDR3 is built from 16 residues. V shed 3 bases, J shed 2 bases, and the junction held 5 bases outside the gene matches. Per the germline V gene, CDR1 is SGHAT and CDR2 is FQNNGV. This CDR3 reads CASSFRLAGPTDTQYF. In nucleotides, the CDR3 is TGTGCCAGCAGCTTCCGACTAGCGGGCCCCACAGATACGCAGTATTTT. The full variable domain, with the rest looked up from reference TRBV11-2 and TRBJ2-3, is EAGVAQSPRYKIIEKRQSVAFWCNPISGHATLYWYQQILGQGPKLLIQFQNNGVVDDSQLPKDRFSAERLKGVDSTLKIQPAKLEDSAVYLCASSFRLAGPTDTQYFGPGTRLTVL.